This T cell receptor beta chain was sequenced in a study of T cell repertoires in cytomegalovirus infection. General study points: Dominating the ex vivo response were TCR beta clonotypes that were CMV-specific and HLA-C-restricted.

Turning to this clonotype: Its antigen is currently unknown.

Trimming removed 4 bases from V and 3 bases from J; junction bases left unmatched: 8. In germline, CDR1 is SGHRS, CDR2 YFSETQ. The CDR3 extends over 16 amino acids. TCRdb re-called the reads through MiXCR, storing one row per CDR3 protein. The profile covers roughly 600,000 distinct CDR3 sequences, with 24% appearing a single time and 7.5% to 9% taken by the ten largest. The sample consisted of CD8+ T cells from PBMCs. This TCR derives from a human donor in good health (CMV status not recorded). Some clones in this sample may be carry-over from other donors' samples. V and J are TRBV5-1 and TRBJ1-1, with 11 nucleotides matching TRBD1. Here the CDR3 reads CASSRGQGVEYTEAFF. The CDR3 DNA reads TGCGCCAGCAGCAGGGGACAGGGGGTCGAGTACACTGAAGCTTTCTTT.